These 21 T cell receptor beta chains share one sample of origin, sequenced in a study of T cells in Graves' hyperthyroidism and ophthalmopathy. TCR beta CDR3 sequences were amplified from RNA transcripts. First-round RT-PCR targeting the TCR CDR3 was performed with the HTBI primer set. Each CDR3 protein is one row after TCRdb ran MiXCR on the multiplex PCR reads. The table has approximately 330,000 distinct CDR3 sequences, around a fifth seen once. Sequencing input: blood. The receptors were sampled from a woman aged 50 to 60 with Graves' hyperthyroidism.

V and J are TRBV10-3 and TRBJ2-5; 14 bases match TRBD2. CDR1 and CDR2 (germline): ENHRY, SYGVKD. J lost 7 bases, V lost 6 bases, and 7 bases had no gene match. The CDR3 runs to 15 residues. The CDR3, as DNA: TGTGCCATCAGCCGACTAGCGGGGGGGCCCGTGACCCAGTACTTC. It yields the protein CAISRLAGGPVTQYF.

This clonotype has more than one count but fewer than ten. The chain employs TRBV4-2 and TRBJ2-5, with D maybe TRBD2 (6 bases). Germline V gene sequence: CDR1 LGHNA, CDR2 YNFKEQ. The CDR3 extends over 15 amino acids. Trimming shortened V by 5 bases and J by 2 bases, and 15 bases separated the two germline ends. CDR3 sequence: CASSRTRDSQETQYF. In DNA form, the CDR3 reads TGTGCCAGCAGCAGGACCAGGGACTCGCAAGAGACCCAGTACTTC.

This clonotype was seen many times. The V and J genes are TRBV29-1 and TRBJ2-5, with a tentative D call TRBD2 (6 bases). The germline V gene encodes CDR1 SQVTM and CDR2 ANQGSEA. V lost 7 bases, J lost 4 bases, and 19 bases lay in between. CDR3 length: 14 residues. CDR3 protein: CSASFSRGGETQYF. The CDR3 DNA sequence: TGCAGCGCCTCTTTTTCGAGGGGAGGAGAGACCCAGTACTTC.

On this clonotype itself: Since a much larger clone is just one base distant, this may be a read error. The V gene is TRBV11-2, the J gene TRBJ1-5, with D perhaps matching TRBD1 (6 bases). CDR1 and CDR2 from the germline V gene are SGHAT and FQNNGV. The length of the CDR3 is 14 residues. CDR3 in DNA: TGTGCCAGCAGCACTGGGCAGGGGCAACAGCCCCGGCATTTT. This encodes CASSTGQGQQPRHF.

This clonotype was seen many times. V gene TRBV30 combines with J gene TRBJ1-1; D is uncertain. V was trimmed by 0 bases and J by 1 base, leaving 3 bases between them. Germline V gene data show CDR1 as GTSNPN and CDR2 as SVGIG (reference sequence). CDR3 length equals 12 residues. The CDR3 spells CAWSVGNTEAFF. Here the CDR3 DNA reads TGTGCCTGGAGTGTAGGGAACACTGAAGCTTTCTTT.

This clonotype was found many times. The gene calls are TRBV5-4 and TRBJ2-2; 7 bases agree with TRBD1. Germline V lookup: CDR1 SGHNT, CDR2 YYREEE (reference sequence). The CDR3 is made up of 15 amino acids. V shed 4 bases, J shed 4 bases, and the junction held 7 bases outside the gene matches. CDR3 coding DNA: TGTGCCAGCAGCCTACAGGGGTTCCCCACCGGGGAGCTGTTTTTT. Translated, it gives CASSLQGFPTGELFF.

The chain combines TRBV7-2 with TRBJ1-4; D gene ambiguous. V was cut by 0 bases and J by 6 bases, with 11 bases left in between. This CDR3 contains 15 residues. Germline V gene sequence: CDR1 SGHTA, CDR2 FQGNSA. CDR3 region: CASSLALAGDEKLFF. The CDR3 nucleotides read TGTGCCAGCAGCTTAGCGTTGGCAGGAGATGAAAAACTGTTTTTT.

This clonotype was observed a few times. The chain recombines TRBV20-1 with TRBJ1-2; D is ambiguous. V lost 3 bases to trimming and J lost 4 bases, with 9 bases between them. From germline, CDR1 is DFQATT and CDR2 SNEGSKA (reference sequence). This CDR3 comprises 12 residues. The CDR3 region is CSASPGPYGYTF. CDR3 in DNA: TGCAGTGCTAGCCCGGGCCCCTATGGCTACACCTTC.

The chain has TRBV7-3 and TRBJ1-1; D not resolved. The germline V and J ends were trimmed by 2 bases and 1 base, with 26 bases remaining between them. This CDR3 region has 20 residues. Looked up from germline, CDR1 is SGHTA and CDR2 is FQGTGA. CDR3 protein: CASSLLFPQASRPPNTEAFF. The CDR3 nucleotides are TGTGCCAGCAGCTTACTATTCCCTCAAGCGTCGCGCCCGCCGAACACTGAAGCTTTCTTT.

The sample holds a few counts of this clonotype. The CDR3 DNA reads as TGTGCCAGCAGTCACTACGGGTATGAGCAGTTCTTC. It codes for CASSHYGYEQFF. The chain uses TRBV6-2 or TRBV6-3 and TRBJ2-1; D unresolved. Per germline, CDR1 MNHEY and CDR2 SVGEGT. The length of the CDR3 is 12 residues. V gave up 5 bases and J gave up 8 bases, with 10 bases separating them.

The chain links TRBV2 to TRBJ2-7, with 14 nucleotides matching TRBD2. Per the germline V gene, CDR1 is SNHLY and CDR2 is FYNNEI. The CDR3 has 15 amino acids. With 6 bases clipped from V and 1 base from J, the junction kept 2 bases outside the gene matches. CDR3: CASSGTSGRSYEQYF. In DNA, the CDR3 is TGTGCCAGCAGCGGGACTAGCGGGAGATCCTACGAGCAGTACTTC.

V is TRBV5-8 and J is TRBJ2-3, with D possibly being TRBD1 (5 bases). Looked up from germline, CDR1 is SGHTS and CDR2 is YDEGEE. CDR3 length: 14 amino acids. V lost 2 bases and J lost 2, with 9 bases in between. CDR3 region: CASSLTGLTDTQYF. CDR3 nucleotides: TGTGCCAGCAGCTTAACAGGCCTCACAGATACGCAGTATTTT. The full variable domain, with the rest looked up from reference TRBV5-8 and TRBJ2-3, is EAGVTQSPTHLIKTRGQQATLRCSPISGHTSVYWYQQALGLGLQFLLWYDEGEERNRGNFPPRFSGRQFPNYSSELNVNALELEDSALYLCASSLTGLTDTQYFGPGTRLTVL.

This clonotype was detected only a few times. Here the CDR3 reads CASSDPGLAGGPADTQYF. CDR3 DNA: TGTGCCAGCAGTGATCCGGGACTAGCGGGAGGGCCGGCAGATACGCAGTATTTT. V and J are TRBV6-1 and TRBJ2-3, with 16 bases that match TRBD2. Germline values: CDR1 MNHNS, CDR2 SASEGT. This CDR3 has 18 residues. The junction had 7 bases not matched to a gene; V was cut back by 3 bases and J by 4 bases.

This clonotype was observed a handful of times. V gene TRBV20-1 combines with J gene TRBJ1-5; 10 bases line up with TRBD1. The trim removed 6 bases at V and 2 bases at J, leaving 7 bases unmatched. The CDR3 contains 15 residues. From germline, CDR1 is DFQATT and CDR2 SNEGSKA (reference sequence). The CDR3 is CSAVTGTGGNQPQHF. The CDR3 DNA reads TGCAGTGCAGTCACCGGGACAGGGGGCAATCAGCCCCAGCATTTT.

This clonotype showed up many times. The chain carries TRBV7-9 and TRBJ2-1, with 10 bases identical to TRBD1. J lost 6 bases, V lost 4 bases, and 9 bases had no gene match. The CDR3 sequence is 16 residues long. CDR1 and CDR2 from the germline V gene are SEHNR and FQNEAQ (reference sequence). The CDR3 region is CASSYFGTGDSNEQFF. DNA of the CDR3: TGTGCCAGCAGCTACTTCGGGACAGGGGATAGCAATGAGCAGTTCTTC.

This clonotype was seen many times. CDR3 loop: CASKEEPWEQFF. The CDR3 DNA reads TGTGCCAGCAAAGAGGAGCCCTGGGAGCAGTTCTTC. The chain recombines TRBV2 with TRBJ2-1; D is uncertain. V was pared by 7 bases and J by 10 bases, with 14 bases between. This CDR3 comprises 12 residues. The germline V gene encodes CDR1 SNHLY and CDR2 FYNNEI. Filled out from reference TRBV2 and TRBJ2-1, the complete variable domain reads EPEVTQTPSHQVTQMGQEVILRCVPISNHLYFYWYRQILGQKVEFLVSFYNNEISEKSEIFDDQFSVERPDGSNFTLKIRSTKLEDSAMYFCASKEEPWEQFFGPGTRLTVL.

This clonotype came up a few times. V and J are TRBV29-1 and TRBJ2-6, with D perhaps given as TRBD1 or TRBD2 (5 bases each). With 3 bases removed from V and 3 bases from J, the gap between germline ends came to 9 bases. CDR1 is SQVTM and CDR2 is ANQGSEA in the germline V gene. This CDR3 spans 14 amino acids. CDR3 loop: CSVEGVGGANVLTF. For the CDR3, the DNA is TGCAGCGTTGAGGGGGTGGGTGGGGCCAACGTCCTGACTTTC.

At least ten counts were recorded for this clonotype. V and J are TRBV5-4 and TRBJ2-1; tentative D call: TRBD1 (6 bases). This CDR3 region has 15 residues. CDR1 is SGHNT and CDR2 is YYREEE in the germline V gene (reference sequence). V was clipped by 4 bases and J by 8 bases, with 19 bases between them. CDR3 coding DNA: TGTGCCAGCAGCCAGCCGGGGCAGGGGATCGATGAGCAGTTCTTC. The encoded protein is CASSQPGQGIDEQFF.

The chain links TRBV4-1 to TRBJ2-7; TRBD2 is a possible D gene (5 bases). CDR3 length: 14 amino acids. V was clipped by 3 bases and J by 2 bases, with 11 bases between them. Per germline, CDR1 MGHRA and CDR2 YSYEKL. The CDR3 region has the DNA TGCGCCAGCAGCCAGGATGGAGGACCCTACGAGCAGTACTTC. Translated: CASSQDGGPYEQYF.

This rearrangement joins TRBV5-6 to TRBJ1-2, with 10 bases identical to TRBD1. With 4 bases clipped from V and 2 bases from J, the junction kept 5 bases outside the gene matches. In germline, CDR1 is SGHDT, CDR2 YYEEEE. The CDR3 contains 15 residues. Here the CDR3 DNA reads TGTGCCAGCAGCAGGGACAGGGGCCTCAACTATGGCTACACCTTC. It is translated as CASSRDRGLNYGYTF.

In its sample, this clonotype was seen a few times. The CDR3 is CASSIRESYTEAFF. Written as DNA, the CDR3 is TGTGCCAGTAGTATCCGAGAGTCTTACACTGAAGCTTTCTTT. V gene TRBV19 combines with J gene TRBJ1-1, with D unresolved. The CDR3 consists of 14 residues. Germline V gene sequence: CDR1 LNHDA, CDR2 SQIVND (reference sequence). Trimming left V 3 bases short and J 3 bases short, with 11 bases between.